The rows below give T cell receptor beta chains drawn from one sample of a study of blood T cells in healthy people across ages. TCRdb reanalysed the 5' RACE reads using MiXCR and keeps one entry per CDR3 protein. The repertoire holds hundreds of thousands of distinct CDR3 sequences, 56% seen once, with around 24% in the top ten. The source material was blood. Every receptor here comes from a man aged 35 to 55 in good health. Both conserved end residues are part of each CDR3. D genes are given only for firm matches. Clone size appears in some rows only: once, few, many, or a class for an expanded clone.

v_call	d_call	j_call	clone_size	cdr3_aa	cdr3_nt
TRBV25-1	NA	TRBJ1-5	few	CASSESSTQPQHF	TGTGCCAGCAGTGAATCCTCAACTCAGCCCCAGCATTTT
TRBV11-2	TRBD2	TRBJ2-3	NA	CASSLEGLAGARQYF	TGTGCCAGCAGCTTAGAAGGTCTAGCGGGAGCGAGGCAGTATTTT
TRBV28	NA	TRBJ2-7	NA	CASRWSDSYEQYF	TGTGCCAGCAGGTGGTCGGACAGCTACGAGCAGTACTTC
TRBV29-1	NA	TRBJ1-1	NA	CSVDGWAFF	TGCAGCGTTGATGGGTGGGCTTTCTTT
TRBV27	TRBD1	TRBJ1-5	NA	CASKTGGKPQHF	TGTGCCAGCAAGACAGGGGGCAAGCCCCAGCATTTT
TRBV7-2	NA	TRBJ2-5	NA	CASRVSGQETQYF	TGTGCCAGCAGAGTTAGCGGACAAGAGACCCAGTACTTC
TRBV27	TRBD2	TRBJ2-1	once	CASSFARRASGSFTYNEQFF	TGTGCCAGCAGTTTTGCTAGGAGGGCTAGCGGGAGTTTCACCTACAATGAGCAGTTCTTC
TRBV15	TRBD1	TRBJ1-1	NA	CATSRDRENTEAFF	TGTGCCACCAGCAGGGACAGGGAGAACACTGAAGCTTTCTTT
TRBV7-9	NA	TRBJ1-2	NA	CASSLVGRGLGYTF	TGTGCCAGCAGCTTAGTGGGCAGGGGTCTTGGCTACACCTTC
TRBV11-2	NA	TRBJ2-5	NA	CASSLVPEGETQYF	TGTGCCAGCAGCTTAGTACCTGAAGGCGAGACCCAGTACTTC
TRBV12-3/TRBV12-4	TRBD2	TRBJ2-1	few	CASSFRGMGGNEQFF	TGTGCCAGCAGTTTTCGTGGGATGGGAGGGAATGAGCAGTTCTTC
TRBV6-5	NA	TRBJ2-7	NA	CASSYDREGEQYF	TGTGCCAGCAGTTACGACAGGGAGGGCGAGCAGTACTTC
TRBV10-3	NA	TRBJ1-6	few	CAIRTGGDYNSPLHF	TGTGCCATCAGAACGGGAGGGGATTATAATTCACCCCTCCACTTT
TRBV29-1	TRBD1	TRBJ2-7	NA	CSARTGPSYEQYF	TGCAGCGCTCGGACAGGGCCCTCCTATGAGCAGTACTTC
TRBV7-6	NA	TRBJ2-1	NA	CASSQLMIGSLRQEQFF	TGTGCCAGCAGCCAACTTATGATCGGATCCCTAAGGCAGGAGCAGTTCTTC
TRBV28	NA	TRBJ2-6	NA	CASREQGPNVLTF	TGTGCCAGCAGAGAACAGGGTCCCAACGTCCTGACTTTC
TRBV7-9	NA	TRBJ2-1	NA	CASSSRGSYNEQFF	TGTGCCAGCAGCTCCAGGGGTTCCTACAATGAGCAGTTCTTC
TRBV3-1	TRBD2	TRBJ2-4	once	CASSQDIGAGGNKNIQYF	TGTGCCAGCAGCCAAGATATAGGGGCCGGGGGGAACAAAAACATTCAGTACTTC
TRBV7-2	TRBD2	TRBJ2-1	NA	CASSSTGTSGRRSYNEQFF	TGTGCCAGCAGCTCTACCGGGACTAGCGGGAGACGCTCCTACAATGAGCAGTTCTTC
TRBV3-1	TRBD2	TRBJ2-1	NA	CASKRKGTSGVSEQFF	TGTGCCAGCAAACGCAAAGGGACTAGCGGGGTCTCGGAGCAGTTCTTC
TRBV20-1	NA	TRBJ2-5	NA	CSATAEETQYF	TGCAGTGCTACTGCCGAAGAGACCCAGTACTTC
TRBV27	TRBD2	TRBJ2-7	NA	CASSLTSGLAYEQYF	TGTGCCAGCAGCTTGACTAGCGGCCTCGCCTACGAGCAGTACTTC
TRBV5-8	TRBD2	TRBJ2-3	NA	CASSLAGTSGGDPYTDTQYF	TGTGCCAGCAGCTTGGCCGGTACTAGCGGGGGGGACCCCTACACAGATACGCAGTATTTT
TRBV12-3/TRBV12-4	TRBD1	TRBJ1-6	once	CASSPSVGTENSPLHF	TGTGCCAGCAGCCCATCCGTGGGGACAGAGAATTCACCCCTCCACTTT
TRBV7-9	NA	TRBJ2-7	NA	CASSFGWGEQYF	TGTGCCAGCAGCTTCGGATGGGGGGAGCAGTACTTC
TRBV5-1	TRBD2	TRBJ2-3	NA	CASSLEGTSGANTDTQYF	TGCGCCAGCAGCTTGGAAGGGACTAGCGGGGCTAACACAGATACGCAGTATTTT
TRBV6-2/TRBV6-3	TRBD2	TRBJ2-1	few	CASSYRAGGPVSEQFF	TGTGCCAGCAGTTATCGGGCGGGAGGGCCTGTCAGTGAGCAGTTCTTC
TRBV5-4	TRBD2	TRBJ2-3	few	CASSRRESHTDTQYF	TGTGCCAGCAGCCGGCGGGAGTCCCACACAGATACGCAGTATTTT
TRBV9	NA	TRBJ2-3	few	CASSVRGTTDTQYF	TGTGCCAGCAGCGTACGGGGAACCACAGATACGCAGTATTTT
TRBV5-5	TRBD1	TRBJ2-3	NA	CASSLEDRKTDTQYF	TGTGCCAGCAGCTTGGAGGACAGGAAGACAGATACGCAGTATTTT
TRBV20-1	TRBD2	TRBJ2-1	NA	CSANGAGLAGVSEQFF	TGCAGTGCCAACGGCGCCGGACTAGCGGGAGTTAGTGAGCAGTTCTTC
TRBV12-3/TRBV12-4	TRBD1	TRBJ2-2	NA	CASRRAGGITGELFF	TGTGCCAGCAGGCGGGCAGGGGGCATCACCGGGGAGCTGTTTTTT
TRBV11-2	NA	TRBJ2-4	once	CASRAISGAVEENIQYF	TGTGCCAGCAGGGCTATATCGGGGGCAGTGGAGGAAAACATTCAGTACTTC
TRBV24-1	NA	TRBJ1-2	NA	CATSDFRAGEDGYTF	TGTGCCACCAGTGATTTTAGGGCAGGGGAAGATGGCTACACCTTC
TRBV7-8	NA	TRBJ2-5	once	CASSPIIETQYF	TGTGCCAGCAGCCCCATTATCGAGACCCAGTACTTC
TRBV12-5	NA	TRBJ2-7	NA	CASGTPGQGNYEQYF	TGTGCTAGTGGTACCCCTGGGCAGGGGAACTACGAGCAGTACTTC
TRBV12-5	NA	TRBJ2-5	few	CASGPYGGQETQYF	TGTGCTAGTGGCCCTTATGGGGGGCAAGAGACCCAGTACTTC
TRBV28	NA	TRBJ2-7	NA	CASSPDVKYEQYF	TGTGCCAGCAGTCCGGACGTGAAGTACGAGCAGTACTTC
TRBV11-1	NA	TRBJ2-3	NA	CASSGTYERTDTQYF	TGTGCCAGCAGTGGGACTTACGAGAGGACAGATACGCAGTATTTT
TRBV6-4	NA	TRBJ2-3	NA	CASSEEGGTDTQYF	TGTGCCAGCAGTGAGGAGGGAGGCACAGATACGCAGTATTTT
TRBV24-1	TRBD1	TRBJ2-1	NA	CATSDPDRVNEQFF	TGTGCCACCAGTGATCCCGACAGGGTCAATGAGCAGTTCTTC
TRBV7-9	NA	TRBJ1-2	NA	CASSLALLTQDIPNYGYTF	TGTGCCAGCAGCTTAGCGCTCCTAACCCAGGACATCCCTAACTATGGCTACACCTTC
TRBV25-1	NA	TRBJ2-7	many	CASARGNDEQYF	TGTGCCAGCGCACGGGGGAATGACGAGCAGTACTTC
TRBV29-1	TRBD2	TRBJ2-3	few	CSVRTSGARDTQYF	TGCAGCGTCAGGACTAGCGGAGCAAGAGATACGCAGTATTTT
TRBV7-7	NA	TRBJ1-1	NA	CASSLVRTMNTEAFF	TGTGCTAGCAGCTTAGTTAGAACAATGAACACTGAAGCTTTCTTT
TRBV12-3/TRBV12-4	TRBD2	TRBJ2-5	NA	CASGEASGNLGTQYF	TGTGCCAGCGGGGAGGCTAGCGGGAATCTTGGGACCCAGTACTTC
TRBV7-2	NA	TRBJ2-2	NA	CASSLEGSRVLFF	TGTGCCAGCAGCTTAGAAGGGAGCAGAGTCCTGTTTTTT
TRBV29-1	NA	TRBJ2-1	few	CSVVSRGAGDEQFF	TGCAGCGTCGTAAGTCGGGGAGCCGGAGATGAGCAGTTCTTC
TRBV28	TRBD1	TRBJ2-3	NA	CASSSYRDRGTDTQYF	TGTGCCAGCAGTTCCTACCGGGACAGGGGCACAGATACGCAGTATTTT
TRBV20-1	NA	TRBJ2-7	NA	CSADRDGYCEQYF	TGCAGTGCAGACCGGGACGGTTACTGCGAGCAGTACTTC
TRBV6-2/TRBV6-3	TRBD1	TRBJ1-1	NA	CASLTGGGLSTEAFF	TGTGCCAGCCTTACAGGGGGTGGATTGAGCACTGAAGCTTTCTTT